The present T cell receptor (beta chain) was sequenced within a study of T cells in Graves' hyperthyroidism and ophthalmopathy. Broader study findings: Model-based prediction identified ophthalmopathy a median 6.5 months prior to its onset.

This clonotype was found many times. What it binds is not known. Amplification of TCR beta CDR3 regions was performed using RNA transcripts as template. The HTBI set primed first-round TCR CDR3 RT-PCR. TCRdb recomputed calls from the multiplex PCR reads with MiXCR, one row per CDR3 protein. The sample has roughly 740,000 distinct CDR3 sequences, about a sixth seen once. Researchers defined stable Graves' hyperthyroidism as no ophthalmopathy progression within 18 months. Lactation, pregnancy, other autoimmune disease or uncontrolled infection led to exclusion of patients. The authors obtained PBMCs from over 8 ml of fresh peripheral blood. Trimming took 7 bases from V and 4 from J, leaving 10 bases between them. CDR3 length: 13 residues. Germline assignment: CDR1 MNHNS and CDR2 SASEGT.

The V call is TRBV6-1, the J call TRBJ2-2; D might be TRBD1 (6 bases). Sequences were obtained from blood. The clonotype was recovered from a man aged 18 to 29 with Graves' hyperthyroidism. CDR3 protein: CASTGQLTGELFF. For the CDR3, the DNA is TGTGCCAGCACCGGACAGCTCACCGGGGAGCTGTTTTTT.